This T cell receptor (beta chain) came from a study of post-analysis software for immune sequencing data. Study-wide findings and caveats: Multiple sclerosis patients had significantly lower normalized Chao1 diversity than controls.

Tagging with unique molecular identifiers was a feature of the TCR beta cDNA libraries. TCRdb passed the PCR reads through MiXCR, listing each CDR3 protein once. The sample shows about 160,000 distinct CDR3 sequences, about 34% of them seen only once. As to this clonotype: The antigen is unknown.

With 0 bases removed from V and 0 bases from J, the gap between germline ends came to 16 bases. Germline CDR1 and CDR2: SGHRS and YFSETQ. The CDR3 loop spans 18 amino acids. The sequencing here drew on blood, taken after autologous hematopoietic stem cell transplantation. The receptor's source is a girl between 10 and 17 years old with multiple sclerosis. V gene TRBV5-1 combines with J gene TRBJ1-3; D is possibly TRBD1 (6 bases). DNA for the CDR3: TGCGCCAGCAGCTTGGGAGGGGTACAGGGCAACTCTGGAAACACCATATATTTT. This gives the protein CASSLGGVQGNSGNTIYF.